This T cell receptor beta chain comes out of a study of shared clonotypes between healthy human individuals. From germline, CDR1 is SGHTA and CDR2 FQGNSA. Trimming left V 5 bases short and J 6 bases short, with 21 bases between. CDR3 length: 16 residues. The data were produced by immunoSEQ multiplex PCR, yet TCRdb's version contains in-frame clones alone and is incomplete. The table lists approximately 1,500,000 clones, about 96% of them singletons. The donor cohort consisted entirely of Caucasian adults residing in Nashville, Tennessee. The sequenced sample consisted of naive CD4+ T cells sorted from blood. The subset was: CD45RA+ positively selected. The V call is TRBV7-2, the J call TRBJ2-3; the D gene is possibly TRBD1 (7 bases). This receptor was identified in a man aged 25 to 40 in good health. CDR3 region: CASSPGGTFRGDTQYF. As DNA, the CDR3 is TGTGCCAGCAGCCCAGGGGGGACTTTCCGGGGCGATACGCAGTATTTT.